This T cell receptor (beta chain) derives from a study of Graves' ophthalmopathy and Graves' hyperthyroidism. The study recruited hyperthyroidism patients aged 18 to 65 who were newly diagnosed, under 2 months' duration. Other autoimmune diseases, uncontrolled infections, pregnancy or lactation ruled patients out of participation. CDR3 length equals 14 residues. CDR1 LGHDT and CDR2 YNNKEL come from the germline V gene (reference sequence). The V and J ends lost 0 bases and 8 bases respectively, with 13 bases between them. This clonotype was seen a handful of times. Its antigen is not known. Study outcomes and limitations: Detection in blood was also observed for most expanded thyroid clonotypes above 0.001 frequency. Ophthalmopathy was separated from stable hyperthyroidism by a 13-signature model with roughly 91% sensitivity and 65% to 82% specificity.

RNA transcripts provided the template for amplifying TCR beta CDR3 regions. HTBI primers primed a first-round RT-PCR, and a second-round multiplex PCR followed. TCRdb recomputed calls from the multiplex PCR reads with MiXCR, one row per CDR3 protein. The sample includes over a million distinct CDR3 sequences, approximately 35% of them seen just once. V and J are TRBV3-1 and TRBJ1-2; no firm D call. Sequences were obtained from peripheral blood or thyroid tissue (not recorded which). The receptor was derived from an adult man with Graves' hyperthyroidism. CDR3: CASSQDGPNDGYTF. The CDR3 region has the DNA TGTGCCAGCAGCCAAGATGGGCCTAATGACGGCTACACCTTC. Together with reference TRBV3-1 and TRBJ1-2, the CDR3 gives the full variable domain: DTAVSQTPKYLVTQMGNDKSIKCEQNLGHDTMYWYKQDSKKFLKIMFSYNNKELIINETVPNRFSPKSPDKAHLNLHINSLELGDSAVYFCASSQDGPNDGYTFGSGTRLTVV.